These T cell receptor beta chains were read from a single sample in a study of chemoradiotherapy in HPV16-positive cancers. Using immunoSEQ multiplex PCR, the repertoire was profiled, and TCRdb retains in-frame clones only, with some absent. The repertoire holds approximately 5,000 clones, with approximately 93% as singletons. Sampling was conducted from a patient who underwent chemoradiotherapy. These receptors originate from a human donor with HPV-associated anogenital cancer. The CDR3 runs from the conserved cysteine through the conserved F or W. Each record gives: clone size, J gene, D gene, V gene, CDR3 DNA, CDR3 protein. The D gene is left open where the match is weak. Some rows have no size entry. The others give once, few or many, or a class for an expanded clone.

>-|TRBJ1-6|-|TRBV6-5
TGTGCCAGCAGTTACTCGGGGGCCGAGGGATACTCACCCCTCCACTTT
CASSYSGAEGYSPLHF
>-|TRBJ2-1|-|TRBV4-1
TGCGCCAGTAGCCAAGAAGGAGGCAGGGAGGTCGGCAATGAGCAGTTCTTC
CASSQEGGREVGNEQFF
>-|TRBJ1-2|TRBD1|TRBV19
TGTGCCAGTAGTATAACAGGGGGCGATGGCTACACCTTC
CASSITGGDGYTF
>-|TRBJ1-2|TRBD1|TRBV7-3
TGTGCCAGCAGCCCCGGGACAGGGGGAAATGGCTACACCTTC
CASSPGTGGNGYTF
>-|TRBJ2-5|TRBD2|TRBV5-4
TGTGCCAGCAGCGCTGGACTAGCGGGGGGGCGGGAGACCCAGTACTTC
CASSAGLAGGRETQYF
>-|TRBJ1-6|-|TRBV11-1
TGTGCCAGCAGCTTCGGATTTTATAATTCACCCCTCCACTTT
CASSFGFYNSPLHF
>-|TRBJ1-5|-|TRBV11-1
TGTGCCAGCAGCTTAGACAGGAATCAGCCCCAGCATTTT
CASSLDRNQPQHF
>-|TRBJ2-7|TRBD2|TRBV5-1
TGCGCCAGCAGCGTTGGGACTAGTGGCGAGCAGTACTTC
CASSVGTSGEQYF
>-|TRBJ1-4|-|TRBV5-8
TGTGCCAGCAGCTTGCGAGGGCATGAAAAACTGTTTTTT
CASSLRGHEKLFF
>-|TRBJ1-5|-|TRBV21-1
TGTGCCAGCAGCATCGGGGGGGTTTTTCGTCAGCCCCAGCATTTT
CASSIGGVFRQPQHF
>-|TRBJ2-7|-|TRBV7-9
TGTGCCAGCAGCTTGGGTCGTACGGACGGAGACGAGCAGTACTTC
CASSLGRTDGDEQYF
>-|TRBJ2-2|-|TRBV6-5
TGTGCCAGCAGTTACTCTATCGGTACCGGGGAGCTGTTTTTT
CASSYSIGTGELFF
>once|TRBJ1-3|-|TRBV5-1
TGCGCCAGCAGCTTGGAGGGCCTGAGCTCTGGAAACACCATATATTTT
CASSLEGLSSGNTIYF
>-|TRBJ2-7|-|TRBV6-5
TGTGCCAGCAGTGGGGAGGCCTACGAGCAGTACTTC
CASSGEAYEQYF
>-|TRBJ1-2|TRBD1|TRBV28
TGTGCCAGCAGTTTGACAGGGGGCAACTATGGCTACACCTTC
CASSLTGGNYGYTF
>-|TRBJ1-1|-|TRBV2
TGTGCCAGCAGTGAAGAACAGAACACTGAAGCTTTCTTT
CASSEEQNTEAFF
>-|TRBJ2-7|-|TRBV6-1
TGTGCCAGCAGTGATTTGAGAAGCTCCTACGAGCAGTACTTC
CASSDLRSSYEQYF
>-|TRBJ2-1|-|TRBV18
TGTGCCAGCTCGGTAGCATCACTAGAGCAGTTCTTC
CASSVASLEQFF
>-|TRBJ2-3|-|TRBV7-3
TGTGCCAGCAGCTTAACCGGGTCCACAGATACGCAGTATTTT
CASSLTGSTDTQYF